This TCR beta chain is from a study of blood T cell repertoires in COVID-19. The assay was immunoSEQ multiplex PCR, and TCRdb's table has in-frame clones only and misses some. The sample has around 430,000 clones, about 86% seen once. The germline V gene encodes CDR1 MRHNA and CDR2 SNTAGT. J was trimmed by 4 bases and V by 0 bases; bases with no gene match: 12. The CDR3 covers 19 residues. This TCR was recovered from a woman aged 45-65 years who had recovered from COVID-19. The J gene is TRBJ1-6, the V gene TRBV6-4; 7 nucleotides line up with TRBD1. The specimen sequenced was PBMCs or T cells enriched from blood (not recorded which). The CDR3 sequence is CASSDSRGPDTLYNSPLHF. CDR3 nucleotide sequence: TGTGCCAGCAGTGACTCGAGGGGGCCGGATACACTGTATAATTCACCCCTCCACTTT.